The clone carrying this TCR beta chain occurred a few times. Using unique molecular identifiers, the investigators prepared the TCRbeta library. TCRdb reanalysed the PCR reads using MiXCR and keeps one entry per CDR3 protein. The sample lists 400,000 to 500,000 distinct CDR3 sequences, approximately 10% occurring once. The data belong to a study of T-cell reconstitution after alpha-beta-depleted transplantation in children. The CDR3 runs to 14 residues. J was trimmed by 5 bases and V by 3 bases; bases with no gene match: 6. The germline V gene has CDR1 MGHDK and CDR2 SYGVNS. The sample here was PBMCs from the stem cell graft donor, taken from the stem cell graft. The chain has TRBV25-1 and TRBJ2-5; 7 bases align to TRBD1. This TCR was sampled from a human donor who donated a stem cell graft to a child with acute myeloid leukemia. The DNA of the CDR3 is TGTGCCAGCAGTGAGCCCGGGACAGCGGAGACCCAGTACTTC. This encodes CASSEPGTAETQYF.